This T cell receptor (beta chain) emerged from a study of shared clonotypes between healthy human individuals. For the study at large: The composition of the donors was a couple of women and a few men aged 18 to 49. CD4 naive and memory got three plates each, CD8 naive two, CD8 memory one.

Sequencing used immunoSEQ multiplex PCR; TCRdb keeps in-frame clones, though not all of them. Seen here are approximately 2.1 million clones, 85% to 95% observed once, and the top ten hold under 0.45%. The V end was cut by 6 bases, the J end by 4 bases, with 10 bases between. Germline V gene data show CDR1 as MNHEY and CDR2 as SVGAGI. This CDR3 is built from 13 residues. The source material was naive CD4+ T cells from PBMCs. Documented subset: CD45RA+ positively selected. The receptor's source is a man younger than 30 in good health. Some clones in this sample may be carry-over from other donors' samples. The chain carries TRBV6-5 and TRBJ1-5; no definite D call. The CDR3 nucleotides are TGTGCCAGCAGGATGGACGGTAATCAGCCCCAGCATTTT. Its translation: CASRMDGNQPQHF.